Each of the 30 T cell receptor beta chains below was sequenced from the same sample in a study of T cell responses to AZD1222 COVID-19 vaccine. Produced via immunoSEQ multiplex PCR; TCRdb's table is partial and in-frame only. This table holds 100,000 to 150,000 clones, about 90% found once. Sequencing used peripheral blood, obtained on day 0 of AZD1222 vaccination. Receptor source: an adult in good health.

The chain joins TRBV3-1 (or the pseudogene TRBV3-2) to TRBJ2-1; 10 nucleotides line up with TRBD2. CDR3 length: 15 amino acids. Per germline, CDR1 LGHDT and CDR2 YNNKEL (reference sequence). V lost 0 bases to trimming and J lost 12 bases; unmatched junction nucleotides: 8. Written as DNA, the CDR3 is TGTGCCAGCAGCCAAGAAGCGGGAGGGCCCCACGCGCAGTTCTTC. The encoded protein is CASSQEAGGPHAQFF.

The rearrangement joins TRBV28 to TRBJ1-1; D unresolved. The CDR3 has 13 amino acids. Per germline, CDR1 MDHEN and CDR2 SYDVKM. The germline V and J ends were trimmed by 6 bases and 2 bases, with 10 bases remaining between them. Here the CDR3 reads CASRLTENTEAFF. The CDR3 coding sequence is TGTGCCAGCAGGCTAACAGAAAACACTGAAGCTTTCTTT. The full variable domain, with the rest looked up from reference TRBV28 and TRBJ1-1, is DVKVTQSSRYLVKRTGEKVFLECVQDMDHENMFWYRQDPGLGLRLIYFSYDVKMKEKGDIPEGYSVSREKKERFSLILESASTNQTSMYLCASRLTENTEAFFGQGTRLTVV.

The chain combines TRBV18 with TRBJ2-5; 9 positions agree with TRBD1. The V segment lost 3 bases and the J segment 2 bases; nucleotides outside the gene matches: 1. Per the germline V gene, CDR1 is KGHSH and CDR2 is LQKENI. This CDR3 contains 14 residues. In DNA, the CDR3 is TGTGCCAGCTCACCTGGACAGGGGCAAGAGACCCAGTACTTC. This encodes CASSPGQGQETQYF.

This clone appeared once. V usage is TRBV9 and J usage is TRBJ2-7; 8 positions match TRBD2. V lost 0 bases to trimming and J lost 4 bases; unmatched junction nucleotides: 3. CDR3 length: 14 amino acids. From germline, CDR1 is SGDLS and CDR2 YYNGEE. The CDR3 sequence: CASSVESGGYEQYF. DNA for the CDR3: TGTGCCAGCAGCGTAGAAAGCGGGGGATACGAGCAGTACTTC.

The CDR3 loop reads CASSLQGGTGELFF. CDR3 nucleotide sequence: TGCGCCAGCAGCTTACAGGGGGGAACCGGGGAGCTGTTTTTT. This sequence joins TRBV5-1 and TRBJ2-2, with 8 nucleotides matching TRBD1. CDR1 SGHRS and CDR2 YFSETQ come from the germline V gene. V shed 2 bases, J shed 5 bases, and the junction held 2 bases outside the gene matches. The CDR3 contains 14 residues.

The CDR3 sequence is CASSYSMNRGRGYTF. The CDR3 DNA reads TGTGCCAGCAGTTACTCGATGAACAGGGGTAGAGGCTACACCTTC. J is TRBJ1-2 and V is TRBV6-5, with 7 bases that match TRBD1. This CDR3 is 15 amino acids long. J was trimmed by 8 bases and V by 0 bases; bases with no gene match: 9. Germline V lookup: CDR1 MNHEY, CDR2 SVGAGI.

V usage is TRBV5-1 and J usage is TRBJ2-3, with D unresolved. The germline V gene has CDR1 SGHRS and CDR2 YFSETQ. V gave up 7 bases and J gave up 2 bases, with 14 bases separating them. The CDR3 totals 14 residues. The CDR3 bases are TGCGCCAGCTCTAGTTCGGCGTTCACAGATACGCAGTATTTT. Its translation: CASSSSAFTDTQYF.

This clone was observed a single time. This chain connects TRBV7-8 to TRBJ1-2; 8 nucleotides agree with TRBD1. This CDR3 is 16 amino acids long. In germline, CDR1 is SGHVS, CDR2 FQNEAQ. V lost 1 base and J lost 3; bases outside the gene matches: 7. Written as DNA, the CDR3 is TGTGCCAGCAGCTTAGATAGACAGGGGACCGACTATGGCTACACCTTC. As protein: CASSLDRQGTDYGYTF.

A few counts support this clone. The CDR3 is CASSLGGSNQPQHF. The CDR3 bases are TGTGCCAGCAGCTTGGGGGGAAGCAATCAGCCCCAGCATTTT. The chain combines TRBV5-6 with TRBJ1-5; D is unclear. V lost 0 bases and J lost 1, with 5 bases in between. The CDR3 is 14 amino acids. Germline V gene data show CDR1 as SGHDT and CDR2 as YYEEEE.

The chain uses TRBV19 and TRBJ1-4; D is unresolved. Germline CDR1 is LNHDA and CDR2 is SQIVND (reference sequence). Trimming took off 6 bases at V and 4 bases at J, with 3 bases between the two ends. The CDR3 totals 11 residues. The CDR3 region has the DNA TGTGCCAGTAGAAATAATGAAAAACTGTTTTTT. Its translation is CASRNNEKLFF.

The CDR3 is CASSYPGQYITDTQYF. The CDR3 nucleotides are TGTGCCAGCAGTTACCCCGGGCAGTACATCACAGATACGCAGTATTTT. The chain carries TRBV6-2 or TRBV6-3 and TRBJ2-3; D is uncertain. V was trimmed by 2 bases and J by 2 bases, leaving 14 bases between them. The CDR3 covers 16 residues. The germline CDR1 and CDR2 sequences are MNHEY and SVGEGT.

The gene calls are TRBV30 and TRBJ1-1; D is perhaps TRBD1 (5 bases). The length of the CDR3 is 13 residues. Per the germline V gene, CDR1 is GTSNPN and CDR2 is SVGIG (reference sequence). Trimming took 0 bases from V and 1 from J, leaving 6 bases between them. CDR3 residues: CAWSVGGNTEAFF. CDR3 nucleotide sequence: TGTGCCTGGAGTGTTGGGGGGAACACTGAAGCTTTCTTT.

The genes are TRBV20-1 and TRBJ2-7; 8 nucleotides align to TRBD2. Trimming removed 3 bases from V and 3 bases from J; junction bases left unmatched: 4. The CDR3 extends over 13 amino acids. CDR1 is DFQATT and CDR2 is SNEGSKA in the germline V gene (reference sequence). The CDR3 DNA is TGCAGTGCTAGTCCTAGCGGGCACTACGAGCAGTACTTC. Its translation is CSASPSGHYEQYF.

The rearrangement links TRBV5-6 to TRBJ2-4; D gene uncertain. Trimming left V 2 bases short and J 0 bases short, with 12 bases between. CDR1 is SGHDT and CDR2 is YYEEEE in the germline V gene. This CDR3 spans 16 amino acids. The DNA of the CDR3 is TGTGCCAGCAGCTTTAGGGCTAACCTAGCCAAAAACATTCAGTACTTC. As protein: CASSFRANLAKNIQYF.

The genes are TRBV6-5 and TRBJ1-1, with 9 bases lining up with TRBD1. The germline V gene encodes CDR1 MNHEY and CDR2 SVGAGI. The trim removed 6 bases at V and 3 bases at J, leaving 5 bases unmatched. The CDR3 contains 14 residues. CDR3 loop: CASRTGGRDTEAFF. The CDR3 nucleotides are TGTGCCAGCAGGACAGGGGGTAGGGACACTGAAGCTTTCTTT.

This chain connects TRBV27 to TRBJ1-1; no clear D. Trimming took 3 bases from V and 0 from J, leaving 5 bases between them. Germline V gives CDR1 MNHEY, CDR2 SMNVEV (reference sequence). The CDR3 covers 13 residues. In nucleotides, the CDR3 is TGTGCCAGCAGTTTTGGGATGAACACTGAAGCTTTCTTT. This translates into CASSFGMNTEAFF.

The chain recombines TRBV10-3 with TRBJ1-2; D uncertain. This CDR3 comprises 14 residues. Trimming cost V 8 bases and J 4 bases, with 17 bases left between them. Germline V gene lookup returns CDR1 ENHRY and CDR2 SYGVKD. This CDR3 is CAIQYTIGSYGYTF. The CDR3 DNA follows: TGTGCCATCCAATACACTATTGGGAGCTATGGCTACACCTTC.

Here the CDR3 reads CASSPGTTGNQPQHF. CDR3 in DNA: TGTGCCAGCTCTCCAGGGACAACCGGCAATCAGCCCCAGCATTTT. This chain joins TRBV3-1 (or the pseudogene TRBV3-2) and TRBJ1-5; TRBD1 is a possible D gene (6 bases). Trimming stripped 8 bases from V and 2 bases from J, with 16 bases between. The length of the CDR3 is 15 residues. Germline CDR1 and CDR2: LGHDT and YNNKEL (reference sequence).

The chain joins TRBV5-3 to TRBJ2-3; no reliable D call. TRBV5-3 is an open reading frame whose function is uncertain. The CDR3 length is 16 residues. Between the trimmed V and J ends, which lost 1 base and 2 bases, there was a span of 14 bases. The CDR3 nucleotides read TGTGCCAGAAGCTTGACGATGGGCCGTTCCACAGATACGCAGTATTTT. Its protein is CARSLTMGRSTDTQYF.

The chain employs TRBV19 and TRBJ2-2; 7 nucleotides agree with TRBD2. V shed 4 bases, J shed 6 bases, and the junction held 8 bases outside the gene matches. The V gene's germline CDR1 is LNHDA and CDR2 SQIVND (reference sequence). The CDR3 extends over 15 amino acids. CDR3 bases: TGTGCCAGTAGTAGCGGGGGACTAAGGGCCGGGGAGCTGTTTTTT. Translation: CASSSGGLRAGELFF.

V and J are TRBV24-1 and TRBJ1-2; no firm D call. Germline CDR1 is KGHDR and CDR2 is SFDVKD. Trimming cost V 2 bases and J 3 bases, with 9 bases left between them. The CDR3 totals 14 residues. CDR3 region: CATSDSQNYYGYTF. The CDR3 DNA reads as TGTGCCACCAGTGATTCACAGAACTACTATGGCTACACCTTC.

V and J are TRBV2 and TRBJ2-1, with 9 bases fitting TRBD2. The CDR3 has 15 residues. CDR1 and CDR2 (germline): SNHLY, FYNNEI. J lost 9 bases, V lost 2 bases, and 8 bases had no gene match. The CDR3 bases are TGTGCCAGCAGTGAATGGGCTAGCGGGAAGGGTGAGCAGTTCTTC. Protein product: CASSEWASGKGEQFF.

This clone was detected only once. This chain joins TRBV5-5 and TRBJ2-1; 9 positions agree with TRBD1. Germline V CDR1 and CDR2: SGHKS, YYEKEE (reference sequence). This CDR3 is 14 amino acids long. With 0 bases clipped from V and 10 bases from J, the junction kept 5 bases outside the gene matches. CDR3 region: CASSLGNRGREQFF. As DNA, the CDR3 is TGTGCCAGCAGCTTGGGGAACAGGGGGCGGGAGCAGTTCTTC.

This clone has a handful of counts. The chain couples TRBV9 to TRBJ2-2; 13 nucleotides match TRBD2. V shed 4 bases, J shed 3 bases, and the junction held 12 bases outside the gene matches. The germline gives CDR1 SGDLS, CDR2 YYNGEE. The CDR3 is 19 amino acids. The CDR3 DNA sequence: TGTGCCAGCAGCCACCGAGGACTAGCGGGAGTGCCCGACACCGGGGAGCTGTTTTTT. Its protein product is CASSHRGLAGVPDTGELFF.

In its sample, this clone was seen a few times. The chain carries TRBV27 and TRBJ2-7, with TRBD2 matching 7 bases. The CDR3 length is 15 residues. CDR1 is MNHEY and CDR2 is SMNVEV in the germline V gene (reference sequence). V trimming: 6 bases; J trimming: 0 bases; junction bases outside the gene matches: 8. The CDR3 nucleotides are TGTGCCAGCAGAAAACTAGCGCTGAGCTCCTACGAGCAGTACTTC. It yields the protein CASRKLALSSYEQYF.

This chain uses TRBV11-2 with TRBJ2-3; the D gene is possibly TRBD1 (5 bases). Germline V gene lookup returns CDR1 SGHAT and CDR2 FQNNGV. The CDR3 covers 15 residues. With 6 bases removed from V and 2 bases from J, the gap between germline ends came to 15 bases. The CDR3 reads CASSRQNSFTDTQYF. The CDR3 DNA follows: TGTGCCAGCAGTCGACAGAACAGCTTCACAGATACGCAGTATTTT. Full variable domain (missing parts from reference TRBV11-2 and TRBJ2-3): EAGVAQSPRYKIIEKRQSVAFWCNPISGHATLYWYQQILGQGPKLLIQFQNNGVVDDSQLPKDRFSAERLKGVDSTLKIQPAKLEDSAVYLCASSRQNSFTDTQYFGPGTRLTVL.

V is TRBV28 and J is TRBJ2-7; possibly TRBD1 for D (5 bases). The CDR3 spans 13 residues. Germline-derived CDR1 and CDR2 are MDHEN and SYDVKM. Trimming stripped 2 bases from V and 0 bases from J, with 5 bases between. In DNA, the CDR3 is TGTGCCAGCAGTTTAGACAGCTCCTACGAGCAGTACTTC. Its protein product is CASSLDSSYEQYF.

This chain links TRBV7-9 with TRBJ2-7; TRBD2 agrees at 7 bases. CDR1 is SEHNR, CDR2 FQNEAQ, per germline (reference sequence). The CDR3 sequence is 14 residues long. V lost 0 bases and J lost 5; bases outside the gene matches: 4. The CDR3 reads CASSLAGGLHEQYF. The CDR3 nucleotides read TGTGCCAGCAGCTTAGCGGGAGGGCTCCACGAGCAGTACTTC. Full variable domain (remainder filled in from reference TRBV7-9 and TRBJ2-7): DTGVSQNPRHKITKRGQNVTFRCDPISEHNRLYWYRQTLGQGPEFLTYFQNEAQLEKSRLLSDRFSAERPKGSFSTLEIQRTEQGDSAMYLCASSLAGGLHEQYFGPGTRLTVT.

The J gene is TRBJ2-5, the V gene TRBV5-1, with TRBD1 matching over 9 bases. This CDR3 comprises 18 residues. Looked up from germline, CDR1 is SGHRS and CDR2 is YFSETQ. V lost 0 bases and J lost 2; bases outside the gene matches: 11. The CDR3 loop is CASSLAPNPGTGQETQYF. The DNA for the CDR3 is TGCGCCAGCAGCTTGGCTCCAAACCCCGGGACAGGGCAAGAGACCCAGTACTTC.

The chain has TRBV5-5 and TRBJ2-7; D may be TRBD1 (5 bases). The germline V gene encodes CDR1 SGHKS and CDR2 YYEKEE (reference sequence). CDR3 length: 12 residues. V was trimmed by 6 bases and J by 0 bases, leaving 7 bases between them. DNA for the CDR3: TGTGCCAGCAAGGGGAACTCCTACGAGCAGTACTTC. This codes for CASKGNSYEQYF.